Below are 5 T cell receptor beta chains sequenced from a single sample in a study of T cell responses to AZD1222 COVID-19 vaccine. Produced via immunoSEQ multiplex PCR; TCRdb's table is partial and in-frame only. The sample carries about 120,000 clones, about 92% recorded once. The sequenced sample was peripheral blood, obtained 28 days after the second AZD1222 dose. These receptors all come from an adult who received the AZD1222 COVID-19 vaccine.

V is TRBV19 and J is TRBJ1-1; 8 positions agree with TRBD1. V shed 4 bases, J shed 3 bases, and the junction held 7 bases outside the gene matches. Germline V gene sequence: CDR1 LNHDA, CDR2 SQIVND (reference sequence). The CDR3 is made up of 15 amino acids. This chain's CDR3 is CASSTLTGVYTEAFF. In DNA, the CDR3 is TGTGCCAGTAGTACATTGACAGGGGTTTACACTGAAGCTTTCTTT.

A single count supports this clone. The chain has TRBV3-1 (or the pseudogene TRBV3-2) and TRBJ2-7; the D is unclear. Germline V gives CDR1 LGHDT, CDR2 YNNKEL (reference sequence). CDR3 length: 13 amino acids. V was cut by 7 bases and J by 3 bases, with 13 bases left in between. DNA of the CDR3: TGTGCCAGCAATAGTCCGCCAGGCTACGAGCAGTACTTC. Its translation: CASNSPPGYEQYF.

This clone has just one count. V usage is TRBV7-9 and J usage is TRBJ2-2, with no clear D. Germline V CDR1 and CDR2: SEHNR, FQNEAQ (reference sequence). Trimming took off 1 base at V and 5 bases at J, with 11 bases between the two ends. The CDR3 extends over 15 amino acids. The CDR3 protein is CASSLVELWTGELFF. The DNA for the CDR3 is TGTGCCAGCAGCTTAGTTGAGTTGTGGACCGGGGAGCTGTTTTTT.

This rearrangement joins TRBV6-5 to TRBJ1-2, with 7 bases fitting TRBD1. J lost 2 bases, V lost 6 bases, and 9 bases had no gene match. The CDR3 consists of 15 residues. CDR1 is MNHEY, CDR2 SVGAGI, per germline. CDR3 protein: CASREGGQINYGYTF. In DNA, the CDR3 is TGTGCCAGCAGGGAGGGGGGACAGATAAACTATGGCTACACCTTC.

The CDR3 DNA reads as TGTGCCAGCAGCTTAGATAGGGGAGAGGTAAAAGCTTTCTTT. Protein product: CASSLDRGEVKAFF. V gene TRBV11-2 combines with J gene TRBJ1-1; D is perhaps TRBD1 (5 bases). CDR3 size: 14 residues. V lost 0 bases and J lost 9, with 14 bases in between. Germline loops: CDR1 SGHAT, CDR2 FQNNGV. Together with reference TRBV11-2 and TRBJ1-1, the CDR3 gives the full variable domain: EAGVAQSPRYKIIEKRQSVAFWCNPISGHATLYWYQQILGQGPKLLIQFQNNGVVDDSQLPKDRFSAERLKGVDSTLKIQPAKLEDSAVYLCASSLDRGEVKAFFGQGTRLTVV.